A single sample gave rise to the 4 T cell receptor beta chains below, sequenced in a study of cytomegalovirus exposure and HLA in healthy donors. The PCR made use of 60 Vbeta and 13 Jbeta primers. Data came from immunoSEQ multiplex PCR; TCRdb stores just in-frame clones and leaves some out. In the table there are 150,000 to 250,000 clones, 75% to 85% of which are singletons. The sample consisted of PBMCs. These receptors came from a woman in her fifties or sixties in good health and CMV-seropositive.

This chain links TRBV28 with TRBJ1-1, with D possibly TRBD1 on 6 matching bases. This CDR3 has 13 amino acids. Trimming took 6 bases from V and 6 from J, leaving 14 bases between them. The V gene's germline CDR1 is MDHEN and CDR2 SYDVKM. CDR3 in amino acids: CASSQQGRAEAFF. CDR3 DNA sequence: TGTGCCAGCAGCCAACAGGGTAGGGCTGAAGCTTTCTTT.

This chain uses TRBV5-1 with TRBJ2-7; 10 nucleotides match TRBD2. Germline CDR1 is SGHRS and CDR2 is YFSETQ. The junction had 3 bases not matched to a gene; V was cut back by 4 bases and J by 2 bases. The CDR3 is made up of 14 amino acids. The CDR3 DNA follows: TGCGCCAGCAGCCCTAGCGGGAGAGCCTACGAGCAGTACTTC. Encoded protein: CASSPSGRAYEQYF.

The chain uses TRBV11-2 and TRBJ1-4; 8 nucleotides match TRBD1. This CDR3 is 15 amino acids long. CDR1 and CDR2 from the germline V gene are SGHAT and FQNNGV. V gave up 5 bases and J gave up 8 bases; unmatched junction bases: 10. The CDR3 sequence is CASSTSRGRGEKLFF. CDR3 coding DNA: TGTGCCAGCAGCACCAGCAGGGGGCGAGGAGAAAAACTGTTTTTT.

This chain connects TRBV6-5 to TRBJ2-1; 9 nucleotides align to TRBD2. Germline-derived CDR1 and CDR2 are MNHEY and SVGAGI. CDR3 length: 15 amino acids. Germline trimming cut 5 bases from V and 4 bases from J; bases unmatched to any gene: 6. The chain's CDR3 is CASSNSGGQYNEQFF. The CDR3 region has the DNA TGTGCCAGCAGTAATAGCGGGGGACAGTACAATGAGCAGTTCTTC.